The 12 T cell receptor beta chains below all came from one sample that was sequenced in a study of T cell repertoires in cytomegalovirus infection. One entry per CDR3 protein results from TCRdb running MiXCR on the reads. The sample holds fewer than 350,000 distinct CDR3 sequences; 25% to 35% are singletons and the top ten take 20%. The antigens of these receptors remain unknown. The sample in question was cultured PBMCs, obtained from culture after CMV antigen stimulation. These receptor sequences come from a human donor in good health (CMV status not recorded). Some clones in this sample may be carry-over from other donors' samples.

Only a few counts were recorded for this clonotype. The V and J genes are TRBV27 and TRBJ2-7; D is uncertain. The germline CDR1 and CDR2 sequences are MNHEY and SMNVEV (reference sequence). The CDR3 totals 15 residues. With 6 bases removed from V and 4 bases from J, the gap between germline ends came to 19 bases. The CDR3 is CASSDNRVNSYEQYF. The CDR3 DNA follows: TGTGCCAGCAGCGATAACCGGGTCAATTCATACGAGCAGTACTTC.

This clonotype was counted at least ten times. This chain connects TRBV7-2 to TRBJ2-1, with 10 bases matching TRBD2. The CDR3 covers 15 residues. Germline assignment: CDR1 SGHTA and CDR2 FQGNSA. The V gene end was trimmed by 5 bases and the J gene end by 15 bases; junction bases not matched to a gene: 16. CDR3 residues: CASSPAEASGRSPFF. CDR3 DNA sequence: TGTGCCAGCAGCCCAGCGGAGGCTAGCGGGAGAAGCCCGTTCTTC. Complete variable domain (other parts from reference TRBV7-2 and TRBJ2-1): GAGVSQSPSNKVTEKGKDVELRCDPISGHTALYWYRQSLGQGLEFLIYFQGNSAPDKSGLPSDRFSAERTGGSVSTLTIQRTQQEDSAVYLCASSPAEASGRSPFFGPGTRLTVL.

A few counts support this clonotype. The chain combines TRBV7-2 with TRBJ2-1; perhaps TRBD2 as D (5 bases). The germline CDR1 and CDR2 sequences are SGHTA and FQGNSA. CDR3 length equals 16 residues. Trimming took off 1 base at V and 6 bases at J, with 16 bases between the two ends. The CDR3 DNA follows: TGTGCCAGCAGCTTAGTTTGGACTGATCCGACCAATGAGCAGTTCTTC. Translation: CASSLVWTDPTNEQFF. The whole variable domain, filled in from reference TRBV7-2 and TRBJ2-1, reads GAGVSQSPSNKVTEKGKDVELRCDPISGHTALYWYRQSLGQGLEFLIYFQGNSAPDKSGLPSDRFSAERTGGSVSTLTIQRTQQEDSAVYLCASSLVWTDPTNEQFFGPGTRLTVL.

At least ten counts were recorded for this clonotype. The chain recombines TRBV7-2 with TRBJ2-1; 7 bases are shared with TRBD1. V dropped 4 bases and J dropped 9; count of bases not matched to a gene: 18. Germline loops: CDR1 SGHTA, CDR2 FQGNSA. The CDR3 has 17 residues. The CDR3 spells CASSSPQLRGSYTEQFF. In DNA, the CDR3 is TGTGCCAGCAGCTCGCCGCAGCTCAGGGGGTCTTATACTGAGCAGTTCTTC.

This rearrangement joins TRBV7-9 to TRBJ2-1; 7 nucleotides line up with TRBD2. Germline values: CDR1 SEHNR, CDR2 FQNEAQ (reference sequence). J was trimmed by 5 bases and V by 6 bases; bases with no gene match: 10. The CDR3 has 15 residues. The CDR3 nucleotides read TGTGCCAGCAGGTTTGGAGGACTAGTTGACAATGAGCAGTTCTTC. This codes for CASRFGGLVDNEQFF.

This chain links TRBV11-1 with TRBJ1-1; TRBD1 matches at 7 bases. V trimming: 1 base; J trimming: 5 bases; junction bases outside the gene matches: 13. Germline V CDR1 and CDR2: SGHAT, FQDESV (reference sequence). This CDR3 is built from 17 residues. CDR3 bases: TGTGCCAGCAGCTTAGGCGGTGAAGGGGGCGCAGGAACTGAAGCTTTCTTT. Amino acid sequence: CASSLGGEGGAGTEAFF.

The chain carries TRBV9 and TRBJ2-1, with D maybe TRBD2 (6 bases). The V gene lost 0 bases and the J gene lost 3 bases, with 7 bases spanning the gap. The germline gives CDR1 SGDLS, CDR2 YYNGEE. This CDR3 is built from 14 residues. The CDR3: CASSVGDFYNEQFF. CDR3 sequence (DNA): TGTGCCAGCAGCGTAGGGGACTTCTACAATGAGCAGTTCTTC.

The genes are TRBV19 and TRBJ1-2; maybe TRBD1 (6 bases). In germline, CDR1 is LNHDA, CDR2 SQIVND (reference sequence). This CDR3 has 12 residues. The V end lost 8 bases, the J end lost 7 bases, and 14 bases lay between the germline ends. In DNA, the CDR3 is TGTGCCAGTGAGATACAGGGTCTTGGCTACACCTTC. It codes for CASEIQGLGYTF.

The chain links TRBV6-1 to TRBJ2-5, with a weak D call TRBD1 (6 bases). This CDR3 comprises 14 residues. In germline, CDR1 is MNHNS, CDR2 SASEGT. Trimming took off 5 bases at V and 0 bases at J, with 10 bases between the two ends. In nucleotides, the CDR3 is TGTGCCAGCAGTTCTACAGGGCACCAAGAGACCCAGTACTTC. The encoded protein is CASSSTGHQETQYF.

The chain carries TRBV4-1 and TRBJ2-5, with 12 bases fitting TRBD1. CDR1 and CDR2 from the germline V gene are MGHRA and YSYEKL. The CDR3 is 17 residues long. J gave up 2 bases and V 2 bases, and 6 bases lay outside the gene matches. CDR3 protein: CASSQLGQGAGQETQYF. The CDR3 nucleotides read TGCGCCAGCAGCCAACTGGGACAGGGGGCAGGTCAAGAGACCCAGTACTTC.

This clonotype was observed at least ten times. The J gene is TRBJ1-3, the V gene TRBV11-2; a weak D match, TRBD1 (5 bases). This CDR3 region has 15 residues. Germline V CDR1 and CDR2: SGHAT, FQNNGV. With 3 bases removed from V and 4 bases from J, the gap between germline ends came to 13 bases. CDR3 amino acids: CASSFVRGRGNTIYF. CDR3 nucleotides: TGTGCCAGCAGCTTTGTTCGGGGACGGGGAAACACCATATATTTT.

This clonotype was counted between two and nine times. This rearrangement joins TRBV15 to TRBJ1-3; no definite D call. CDR1 and CDR2 from the germline V gene are LNHNV and YYDKDF (reference sequence). The V and J ends lost 0 bases and 11 bases respectively, with 11 bases between them. The CDR3 runs to 13 residues. Written as DNA, the CDR3 is TGTGCCACCAGCAGAGATGGGTCGGAGGCCATATATTTT. This codes for CATSRDGSEAIYF.